This TCR beta chain was documented in a study of T cell responses to AZD1222 COVID-19 vaccine. For the study at large: Pooling covered second doses at about 4 or about 12 weeks.

Using immunoSEQ multiplex PCR, the repertoire was profiled, and TCRdb retains in-frame clones only, with some absent. This sample has some 120,000 clones; 88% occur once, and the top ten carry under 9%. Comments on this clone: What it binds is unknown.

Study results and limitations: The sample set comprised mostly white British donors with more females, and clonal diversity was possibly underestimated. Dominant CD4 TCR responses targeted spike regions 160-218 and 743-854.

This TCR derives from an adult in good health. The source was peripheral blood, collected on day 0 of AZD1222 vaccination.

Written as DNA, the CDR3 is TGTGCCAGCAGCGTAGCTACCACCTTGGGGGAAGAGACCCAGTACTTC. This codes for CASSVATTLGEETQYF. This sequence joins TRBV9 and TRBJ2-5; D might be TRBD1 or TRBD2, each matching 5 bases. V was cut by 0 bases and J by 3 bases, with 15 bases left in between. Germline assignment: CDR1 SGDLS and CDR2 YYNGEE. The CDR3 totals 16 residues.